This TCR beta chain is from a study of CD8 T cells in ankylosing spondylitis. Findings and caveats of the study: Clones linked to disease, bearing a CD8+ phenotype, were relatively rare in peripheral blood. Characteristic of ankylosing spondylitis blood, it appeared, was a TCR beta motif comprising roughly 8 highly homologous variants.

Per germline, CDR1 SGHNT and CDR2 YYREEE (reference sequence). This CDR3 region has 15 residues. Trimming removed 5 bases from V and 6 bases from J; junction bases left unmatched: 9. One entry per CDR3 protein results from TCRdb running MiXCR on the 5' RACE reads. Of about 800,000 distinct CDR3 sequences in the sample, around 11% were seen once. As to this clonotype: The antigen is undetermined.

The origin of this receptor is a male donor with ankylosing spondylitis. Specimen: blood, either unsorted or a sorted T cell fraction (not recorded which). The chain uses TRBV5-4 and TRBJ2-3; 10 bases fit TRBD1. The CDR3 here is CASSSRQGAGDTQYF. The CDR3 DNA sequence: TGTGCCAGCAGTTCCCGACAGGGGGCAGGTGATACGCAGTATTTT.